The 10 T cell receptor beta chains presented below share a single source sample, sequenced in a study of shared clonotypes between healthy human individuals. Profiled with immunoSEQ multiplex PCR; TCRdb holds only in-frame clones, not every one. The table includes around 1.6 million clones, approximately 98% detected once. The source material was naive CD4+ T cells sorted from blood. As for subset: CD45RA+ positively selected. Receptors originate from a man under 40 in good health.

The chain combines TRBV5-6 with TRBJ2-7; 8 nucleotides align to TRBD1. Losses at the gene ends were 1 base for V and 3 bases for J; bases not matched to a gene: 3. The CDR3 totals 14 residues. Germline V gene lookup returns CDR1 SGHDT and CDR2 YYEEEE. CDR3 sequence (DNA): TGTGCCAGCAGCTTGCCCGACAGGGGCTACGAGCAGTACTTC. Translated, it gives CASSLPDRGYEQYF.

This sequence joins TRBV7-8 and TRBJ2-1, with 7 bases that match TRBD2. Germline loops: CDR1 SGHVS, CDR2 FQNEAQ. The CDR3 consists of 18 residues. V lost 1 base, J lost 3 bases, and 12 bases stayed unmatched. Here the CDR3 reads CASSLGAGYEAGYNEQFF. CDR3 nucleotide sequence: TGTGCCAGCAGCTTAGGAGCGGGATACGAGGCCGGCTACAATGAGCAGTTCTTC.

The J gene is TRBJ1-5, the V gene TRBV27, with 9 nucleotides matching TRBD1. Germline loops: CDR1 MNHEY, CDR2 SMNVEV (reference sequence). Losses at the gene ends were 4 bases for V and 4 bases for J; bases not matched to a gene: 5. This CDR3 region has 15 residues. The CDR3 is CASSSPGQGNQPQHF. The CDR3 region has the DNA TGTGCCAGCAGTTCACCTGGACAGGGGAATCAGCCCCAGCATTTT.

This clone has a single count. The genes are TRBV10-3 and TRBJ2-1, with 11 bases identical to TRBD2. CDR3 length equals 14 residues. V lost 10 bases to trimming and J lost 3 bases; unmatched junction nucleotides: 5. Looked up from germline, CDR1 is ENHRY and CDR2 is SYGVKD. The CDR3 loop is CATKTSGSYNEQFF. CDR3 nucleotides: TGTGCCACCAAAACTAGCGGGAGCTACAATGAGCAGTTCTTC.

This sequence joins TRBV29-1 and TRBJ1-1; D unresolved. Between the trimmed V and J ends, which lost 4 bases and 0 bases, there was a span of 6 bases. This CDR3 is built from 12 residues. Per germline, CDR1 SQVTM and CDR2 ANQGSEA. The chain's CDR3 is CSVVWMNTEAFF. DNA of the CDR3: TGCAGCGTTGTATGGATGAACACTGAAGCTTTCTTT.

The V gene is TRBV18, the J gene TRBJ1-2; no definite D call. Germline V gene sequence: CDR1 KGHSH, CDR2 LQKENI. The germline V and J ends were trimmed by 0 bases and 5 bases, with 13 bases remaining between them. This CDR3 comprises 15 residues. For the CDR3, the DNA is TGTGCCAGCTCACCACCGCGGACGGGTGGGTATGGCTACACCTTC. Encoded protein: CASSPPRTGGYGYTF.

The CDR3 loop is CASSIGQGAETQYF. The CDR3 region has the DNA TGCGCCAGCAGCATAGGACAGGGAGCGGAGACCCAGTACTTC. The chain employs TRBV5-1 and TRBJ2-5; TRBD1 matches at 8 bases. The trim removed 4 bases at V and 5 bases at J, leaving 7 bases unmatched. The CDR3 sequence is 14 residues long. CDR1 and CDR2 (germline): SGHRS, YFSETQ. Full variable domain (rest looked up from reference TRBV5-1 and TRBJ2-5): KAGVTQTPRYLIKTRGQQVTLSCSPISGHRSVSWYQQTPGQGLQFLFEYFSETQRNKGNFPGRFSGRQFSNSRSEMNVSTLELGDSALYLCASSIGQGAETQYFGPGTRLLVL.

This chain uses TRBV10-3 with TRBJ1-5; D is undetermined. Per the germline V gene, CDR1 is ENHRY and CDR2 is SYGVKD. The length of the CDR3 is 13 residues. The V end lost 5 bases, the J end lost 5 bases, and 10 bases lay between the germline ends. The CDR3 region is CAISPYDDQPQHF. The CDR3 DNA is TGTGCCATCAGTCCGTACGACGATCAGCCCCAGCATTTT.

This clone came up a few times. Other DNA variants within this sample encode the same CDR3. V usage is TRBV5-1 and J usage is TRBJ2-6; no firm D call. This CDR3 is built from 14 residues. V lost 4 bases and J 0 bases, leaving 5 bases between the germline ends. Germline assignment: CDR1 SGHRS and CDR2 YFSETQ. CDR3 amino acids: CASSPTSGANVLTF. In DNA, the CDR3 is TGCGCCAGCAGCCCGACCTCTGGGGCCAACGTCCTGACTTTC.

The chain recombines TRBV7-2 with TRBJ2-5; D unresolved. The CDR3 sequence is 12 residues long. CDR1 and CDR2 from the germline V gene are SGHTA and FQGNSA. Between the trimmed V and J ends, which lost 1 base and 6 bases, there was a span of 6 bases. The chain's CDR3 is CASSLVLQTQYF. CDR3 sequence (DNA): TGTGCCAGCAGCTTAGTTTTGCAGACCCAGTACTTC. Complete variable domain (other parts from reference TRBV7-2 and TRBJ2-5): GAGVSQSPSNKVTEKGKDVELRCDPISGHTALYWYRQSLGQGLEFLIYFQGNSAPDKSGLPSDRFSAERTGGSVSTLTIQRTQQEDSAVYLCASSLVLQTQYFGPGTRLLVL.